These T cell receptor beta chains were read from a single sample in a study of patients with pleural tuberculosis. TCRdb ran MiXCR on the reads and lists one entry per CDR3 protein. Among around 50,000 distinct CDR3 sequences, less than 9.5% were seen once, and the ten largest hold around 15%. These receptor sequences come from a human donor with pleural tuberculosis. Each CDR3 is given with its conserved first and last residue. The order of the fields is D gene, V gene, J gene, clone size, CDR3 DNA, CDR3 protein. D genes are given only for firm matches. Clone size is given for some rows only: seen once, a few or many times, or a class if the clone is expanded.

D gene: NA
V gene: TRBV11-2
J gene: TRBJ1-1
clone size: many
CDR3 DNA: TGTGCCAGCAGCTTACAGAGCAACACTGAAGCTTTCTTT
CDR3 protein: CASSLQSNTEAFF

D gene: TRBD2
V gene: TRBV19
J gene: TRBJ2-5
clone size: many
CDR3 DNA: TGTGCCAGTAGGGAGGGCGGGAGTAAAGAGACCCAGTACTTC
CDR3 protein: CASREGGSKETQYF

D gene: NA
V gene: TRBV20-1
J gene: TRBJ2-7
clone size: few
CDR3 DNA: TGCAGTGCCCTGCCTGCCGGGGCGGGCGGGTACGAGCAGTACTTC
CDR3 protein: CSALPAGAGGYEQYF

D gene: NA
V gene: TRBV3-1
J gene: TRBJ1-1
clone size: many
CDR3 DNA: TGTGCCAGCAGCCAAGTTTATACCACTGAAGCTTTCTTT
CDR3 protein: CASSQVYTTEAFF

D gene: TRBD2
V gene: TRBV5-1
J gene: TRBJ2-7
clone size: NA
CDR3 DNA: TGCGCCAGCAGCTTGGGAGCTAGCGGGGACTACGAGCAGTACTTC
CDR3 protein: CASSLGASGDYEQYF

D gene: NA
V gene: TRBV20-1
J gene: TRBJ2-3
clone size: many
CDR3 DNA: TGCAGTCGGGTTGGCACAGATACGCAGTATTTT
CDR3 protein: CSRVGTDTQYF

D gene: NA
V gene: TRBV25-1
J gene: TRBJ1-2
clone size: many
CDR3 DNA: TGTGCCACCAAGGGATCTAGCTATGGCTACACCTTC
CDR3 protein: CATKGSSYGYTF

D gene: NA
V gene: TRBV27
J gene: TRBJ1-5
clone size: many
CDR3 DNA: TGTGCCAGCAGTTTATCTTGGGTGGGTCAGCCCCAGCATTTT
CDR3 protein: CASSLSWVGQPQHF

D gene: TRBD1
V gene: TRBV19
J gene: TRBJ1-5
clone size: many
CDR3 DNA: TGTGCCAGTAGTACTCGACAGGGTGGACAGCCCCAGCATTTT
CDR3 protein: CASSTRQGGQPQHF

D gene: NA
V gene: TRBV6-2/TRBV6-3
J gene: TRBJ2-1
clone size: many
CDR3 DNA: TGTGCCAGCAGACAGGTCTACAATGAGCAGTTCTTC
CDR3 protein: CASRQVYNEQFF

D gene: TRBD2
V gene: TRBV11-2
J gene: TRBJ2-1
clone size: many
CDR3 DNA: TGTGCCAGCAGCCCAGGACTAGCGGAGTACAATGAGCAGTTCTTC
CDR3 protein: CASSPGLAEYNEQFF

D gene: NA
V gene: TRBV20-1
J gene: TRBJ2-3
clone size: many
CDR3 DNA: TGCAGTTCCTCGGGTTTGACAGATACGCAGTATTTT
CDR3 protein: CSSSGLTDTQYF

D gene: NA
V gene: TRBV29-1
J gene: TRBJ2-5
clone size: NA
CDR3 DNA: TGCAGCGTAAGGGGGAACCAAGAGACCCAGTACTTC
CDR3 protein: CSVRGNQETQYF

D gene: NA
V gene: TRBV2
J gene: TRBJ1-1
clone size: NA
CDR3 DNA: TGTGCCAGCAGAACAGGGTTCACTGAAGCGCTCTTT
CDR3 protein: CASRTGFTEALF

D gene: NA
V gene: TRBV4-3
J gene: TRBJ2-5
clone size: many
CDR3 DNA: TGCGCCAGCAGCTCACACCCGTACCAAGAGACCCAGTACTTC
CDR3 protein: CASSSHPYQETQYF

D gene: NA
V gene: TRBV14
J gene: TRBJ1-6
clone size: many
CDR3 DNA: TGTGCCAGCAGCCAAGCTACCCTACCAACACCCCTCCACTTT
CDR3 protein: CASSQATLPTPLHF

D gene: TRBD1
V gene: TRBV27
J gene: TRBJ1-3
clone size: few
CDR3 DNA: TGTGCCAGCAGTTTATCGACAGGGAGTGAAAACACCATATATTTT
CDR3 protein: CASSLSTGSENTIYF

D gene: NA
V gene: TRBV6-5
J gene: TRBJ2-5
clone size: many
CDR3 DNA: TGTGCCAGCAGTTACTCGGCAGAGACCCAGTACTTC
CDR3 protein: CASSYSAETQYF

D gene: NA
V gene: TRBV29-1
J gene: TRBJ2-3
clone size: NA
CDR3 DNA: TGCAGCGTTGATAGCGGCACAGATACGCAGTATTTT
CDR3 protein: CSVDSGTDTQYF

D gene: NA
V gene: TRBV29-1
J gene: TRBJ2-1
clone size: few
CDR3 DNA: TGCAGCGTTGAAGATCTGAGCGGCTCCTACAATGAGCAGTTCTTC
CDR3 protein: CSVEDLSGSYNEQFF

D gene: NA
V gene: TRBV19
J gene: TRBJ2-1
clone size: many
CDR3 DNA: TGTGCCAGTAGTATTGGACTAAACAATGAGCAGTTCTTC
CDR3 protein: CASSIGLNNEQFF

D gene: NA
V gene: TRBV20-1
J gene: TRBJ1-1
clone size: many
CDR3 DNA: TGCAGTACCGGGACCGCGGGCACTGAAGCTTTCTTT
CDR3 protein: CSTGTAGTEAFF

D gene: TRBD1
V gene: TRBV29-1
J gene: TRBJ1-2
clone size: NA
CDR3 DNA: TGCAGCGTTTCTGACAGGGACAACTATGGCTACACCTTC
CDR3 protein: CSVSDRDNYGYTF

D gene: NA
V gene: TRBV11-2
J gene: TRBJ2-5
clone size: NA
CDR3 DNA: TGTGCCAGCAGCTCAATACTGTACCAAGAGACCCAGTACTTC
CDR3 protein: CASSSILYQETQYF

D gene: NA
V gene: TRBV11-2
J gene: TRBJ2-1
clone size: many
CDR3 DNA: TGTGCCAGCAGCACAGTACTAGGGTTCAATGAGCAGTTCTTC
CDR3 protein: CASSTVLGFNEQFF

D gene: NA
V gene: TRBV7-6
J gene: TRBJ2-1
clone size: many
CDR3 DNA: TGTGCCAGCAGCAACCTGGGGAGCTCCTACAATGAGCAGTTCTTC
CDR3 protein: CASSNLGSSYNEQFF

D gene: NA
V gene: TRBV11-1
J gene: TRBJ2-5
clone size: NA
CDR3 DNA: TGTGCCAGCAGTCCTTCACTACAGGGGGGGCGAGAGACCCAGTACTTC
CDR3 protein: CASSPSLQGGRETQYF

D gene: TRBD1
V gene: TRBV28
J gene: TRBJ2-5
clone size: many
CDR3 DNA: TGTGCCAGCAGTTATTTGACAGGGAATTCAGAGACCCAGTACTTC
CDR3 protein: CASSYLTGNSETQYF

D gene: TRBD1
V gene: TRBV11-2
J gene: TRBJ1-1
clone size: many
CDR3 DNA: TGTGCCAGCAGCTTAGACCCTGGACAGGGGAAGACTGAAGCTTTCTTT
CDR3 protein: CASSLDPGQGKTEAFF

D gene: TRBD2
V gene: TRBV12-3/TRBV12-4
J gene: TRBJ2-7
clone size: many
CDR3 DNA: TGTGCCAGCAGGGCTACCGGACTAGTTGGCGAGCAGTACTTC
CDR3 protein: CASRATGLVGEQYF

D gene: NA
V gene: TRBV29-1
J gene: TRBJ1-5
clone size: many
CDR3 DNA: TGCAGCGTCGCCCGGAGCCCCGATCAGCCCCAGCATTTT
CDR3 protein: CSVARSPDQPQHF

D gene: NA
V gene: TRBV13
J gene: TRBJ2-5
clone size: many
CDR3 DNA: TGTGCCAGCAGCATTCGACATCAAGAGACCCAGTACTTC
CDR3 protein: CASSIRHQETQYF

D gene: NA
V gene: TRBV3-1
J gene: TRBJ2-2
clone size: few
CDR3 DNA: TGTGCCAGCAGCCCCGGGGACGGCGGGGAGCTGTTTTTT
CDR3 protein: CASSPGDGGELFF

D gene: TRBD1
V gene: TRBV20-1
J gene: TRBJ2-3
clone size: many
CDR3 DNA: TGCAGTGCTAGAACAGGGGGGAGCACAGATACGCAGTATTTT
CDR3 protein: CSARTGGSTDTQYF

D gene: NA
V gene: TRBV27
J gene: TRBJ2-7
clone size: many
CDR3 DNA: TGTGCCAGCAGCCTAGTTAGTCTTGGCGAGCAGTACTTC
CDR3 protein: CASSLVSLGEQYF

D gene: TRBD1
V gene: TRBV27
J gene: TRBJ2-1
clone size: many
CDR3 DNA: TGTGCCAGCTCCCGGGACAGATCCTTTGATGAGCAGTTCTTC
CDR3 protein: CASSRDRSFDEQFF

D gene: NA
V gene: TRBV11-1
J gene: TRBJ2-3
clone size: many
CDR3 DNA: TGTGCCAGCAGCTTAGGACGCCCAGGGACCCCCACAGATACGCAGTATTTT
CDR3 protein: CASSLGRPGTPTDTQYF

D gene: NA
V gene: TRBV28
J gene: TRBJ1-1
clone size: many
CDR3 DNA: TGTGCCAGCAGTTTGCTTAATCCTGGGGAGGCTGAAGCTTTCTTT
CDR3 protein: CASSLLNPGEAEAFF

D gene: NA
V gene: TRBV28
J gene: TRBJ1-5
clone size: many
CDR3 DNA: TGTGCCAGCAGTCCCCGAGGGGCCACGGCTCAGCCCCAGCATTTT
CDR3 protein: CASSPRGATAQPQHF

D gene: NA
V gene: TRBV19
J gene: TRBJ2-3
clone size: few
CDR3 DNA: TGTGCCAGTAGTATAGGAGGCAGTTCCACAGATACGCAGTATTTT
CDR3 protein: CASSIGGSSTDTQYF

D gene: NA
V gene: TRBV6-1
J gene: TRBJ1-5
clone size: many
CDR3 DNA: TGTGCCAGCAGATCAGACGGGTATCAGCCCCAGCATTTT
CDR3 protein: CASRSDGYQPQHF

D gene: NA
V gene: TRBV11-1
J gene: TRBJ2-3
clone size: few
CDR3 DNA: TGTGCCAGCAGCCTACTAGTTGGAGATACGCAGTATTTT
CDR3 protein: CASSLLVGDTQYF